Listed below are T cell receptor beta chains from one sample, sequenced in a study of cytomegalovirus exposure and HLA in healthy donors. The protocol was immunoSEQ multiplex PCR, while the TCRdb copy is restricted to in-frame clones and leaves out a portion. Found here are roughly 150,000 clones, 80% of them singletons; the top ten hold over 13%. Sequenced material: PBMCs. The receptors come from a woman aged 40 to 49 in good health and CMV-seronegative. The CDR3 runs from the conserved cysteine through the conserved F or W. D genes are given only for firm matches. Expanded clones get a size class; other rows say once, few or many, or leave the size out.

size: -; V: TRBV6-4; D: -; J: TRBJ1-2; length: 16; CDR3: CASSDSYSGIGYGYTF; DNA: TGTGCCAGCAGTGACTCCTATAGCGGGATTGGCTATGGCTACACCTTC
size: few; V: TRBV28; D: TRBD1; J: TRBJ1-1; length: 14; CDR3: CASDPGQGAIEAFF; DNA: TGTGCCAGCGACCCGGGACAGGGGGCGATTGAAGCTTTCTTT
size: -; V: TRBV7-3; D: -; J: TRBJ1-5; length: 13; CDR3: CASSLGQGQPQHF; DNA: TGTGCCAGCAGCTTAGGTCAGGGGCAGCCCCAGCATTTT
size: -; V: TRBV15; D: -; J: TRBJ2-7; length: 12; CDR3: CATSRASREQYF; DNA: TGTGCCACCAGCAGAGCGTCCAGGGAGCAGTACTTC
size: few; V: TRBV19; D: -; J: TRBJ2-7; length: 14; CDR3: CASRTGSGVGEQYF; DNA: TGTGCCAGTAGAACGGGATCCGGGGTCGGCGAGCAGTACTTC
size: -; V: TRBV4-3; D: -; J: TRBJ1-5; length: 13; CDR3: CASSQDPDQPQHF; DNA: TGCGCCAGCAGCCAAGATCCGGATCAGCCCCAGCATTTT
size: once; V: TRBV5-4; D: -; J: TRBJ2-5; length: 11; CDR3: CASSPRETQYF; DNA: TGTGCCAGCAGCCCTCGGGAGACCCAGTACTTC
size: -; V: TRBV10-3; D: -; J: TRBJ2-7; length: 14; CDR3: CAISESGPAYEQYF; DNA: TGTGCCATCAGTGAGTCGGGGCCTGCCTACGAGCAGTACTTC
size: -; V: TRBV7-9; D: TRBD1; J: TRBJ2-7; length: 16; CDR3: CASSFAAGQVSYEQYF; DNA: TGTGCCAGCAGCTTTGCGGCGGGACAGGTCTCCTACGAGCAGTACTTC
size: once; V: TRBV6-1; D: TRBD1; J: TRBJ1-4; length: 17; CDR3: CASSASGQGTTNEKLFF; DNA: TGTGCCAGCAGTGCCTCGGGACAGGGAACAACTAATGAAAAACTGTTTTTT
size: -; V: TRBV7-2; D: -; J: TRBJ2-7; length: 13; CDR3: CASSSGRDYEQYF; DNA: TGTGCCAGCAGCTCCGGACGGGACTACGAGCAGTACTTC
size: -; V: TRBV18; D: -; J: TRBJ1-5; length: 13; CDR3: CASSPGSNQPQHF; DNA: TGTGCCAGCTCACCAGGCAGCAATCAGCCCCAGCATTTT
size: few; V: TRBV4-3; D: TRBD2; J: TRBJ2-1; length: 16; CDR3: CASSPGGAAVYNEQFF; DNA: TGCGCCAGCAGCCCGGGGGGGGCAGCGGTATACAATGAGCAGTTCTTC
size: -; V: TRBV5-1; D: -; J: TRBJ1-2; length: 14; CDR3: CASRRETAAYGYTF; DNA: TGCGCCAGCAGACGGGAGACAGCCGCCTATGGCTACACCTTC
size: -; V: TRBV19; D: TRBD1; J: TRBJ2-1; length: 15; CDR3: CASSWGTGVSNEQFF; DNA: TGTGCCAGTAGTTGGGGGACAGGGGTCTCCAATGAGCAGTTCTTC
size: once; V: TRBV10-1; D: TRBD1; J: TRBJ2-5; length: 13; CDR3: CAKGQAKQETQYF; DNA: TGCGCCAAGGGACAGGCCAAACAAGAGACCCAGTACTTC
size: -; V: TRBV7-2; D: TRBD1; J: TRBJ1-1; length: 16; CDR3: CASSLIAKTGRTEAFF; DNA: TGTGCCAGCAGCCTCATCGCTAAGACAGGGCGGACTGAAGCTTTCTTT
size: -; V: TRBV6-4; D: -; J: TRBJ2-2; length: 14; CDR3: CASRQAVASGELFF; DNA: TGTGCCAGCAGGCAAGCGGTCGCGTCCGGGGAGCTGTTTTTT
size: -; V: TRBV15; D: TRBD1; J: TRBJ2-7; length: 15; CDR3: CATMADRELSYEQYF; DNA: TGTGCCACCATGGCGGACAGGGAACTCTCCTACGAGCAGTACTTC
size: -; V: TRBV29-1; D: -; J: TRBJ2-1; length: 10; CDR3: CSVEEEARFF; DNA: TGCAGCGTTGAGGAGGAAGCTAGGTTCTTC
size: -; V: TRBV6-5; D: -; J: TRBJ2-1; length: 13; CDR3: CATAAGRPEKQFF; DNA: TGTGCCACCGCAGCGGGCCGGCCGGAGAAGCAGTTCTTC
size: -; V: TRBV30; D: TRBD2; J: TRBJ2-3; length: 17; CDR3: CAWTEKRGTQVLVTQYF; DNA: TGTGCCTGGACCGAAAAGCGGGGCACCCAGGTGCTTGTTACGCAGTATTTT
size: -; V: TRBV19; D: -; J: TRBJ1-1; length: 12; CDR3: CASTPNQGKSFF; DNA: TGTGCCAGTACTCCAAACCAGGGGAAGTCTTTCTTT
size: -; V: TRBV5-6; D: TRBD2; J: TRBJ2-1; length: 16; CDR3: CASSILSGRNYNEQFF; DNA: TGTGCCAGCAGCATCCTTAGCGGGAGAAACTACAATGAGCAGTTCTTC
size: once; V: TRBV7-2; D: -; J: TRBJ2-3; length: 14; CDR3: CASSSGVSTDTQYF; DNA: TGTGCCAGCAGCTCAGGGGTTAGCACAGATACGCAGTATTTT
size: -; V: TRBV7-8; D: -; J: TRBJ2-7; length: 14; CDR3: CASSLRGYTYEQYF; DNA: TGTGCCAGCAGCTTAAGGGGGTACACCTACGAGCAGTACTTC
size: -; V: TRBV7-9; D: TRBD1; J: TRBJ2-7; length: 16; CDR3: CASSYQDRGNVYEQYF; DNA: TGTGCCAGCAGCTACCAGGACAGGGGAAATGTTTACGAGCAGTACTTC
size: -; V: TRBV14; D: TRBD2; J: TRBJ2-2; length: 15; CDR3: CASSQIAGGPGELFF; DNA: TGTGCCAGCAGCCAAATCGCGGGAGGGCCGGGGGAGCTGTTTTTT
size: -; V: TRBV6-5; D: TRBD2; J: TRBJ2-7; length: 14; CDR3: CASAVGGSNYEQYF; DNA: TGTGCCAGCGCAGTGGGGGGGTCTAACTACGAGCAGTACTTC
size: -; V: TRBV18; D: TRBD1; J: TRBJ2-2; length: 14; CDR3: CASSPRTGAGELFF; DNA: TGTGCCAGCTCACCAAGAACAGGGGCCGGGGAGCTGTTTTTT
size: -; V: TRBV10-3; D: -; J: TRBJ1-1; length: 16; CDR3: CAISGPKGLMNTEAFF; DNA: TGTGCCATCAGCGGACCCAAGGGACTGATGAACACTGAAGCTTTCTTT
size: -; V: TRBV29-1; D: -; J: TRBJ1-1; length: 15; CDR3: CSVAKGGGQSTEAFF; DNA: TGCAGCGTTGCAAAAGGCGGGGGGCAGAGCACTGAAGCTTTCTTT
size: -; V: TRBV7-3; D: -; J: TRBJ2-7; length: 14; CDR3: CASSLRGHVDEQYF; DNA: TGTGCCAGCAGCTTAAGGGGGCACGTGGACGAGCAGTACTTC
size: -; V: TRBV4-1; D: TRBD1; J: TRBJ2-2; length: 18; CDR3: CASSHPKAGTENTGELFF; DNA: TGCGCCAGCAGCCATCCCAAAGCCGGGACAGAAAACACCGGGGAGCTGTTTTTT
size: -; V: TRBV6-5; D: -; J: TRBJ1-2; length: 15; CDR3: CASSRASQGRYGYTF; DNA: TGTGCCAGCAGCCGCGCCTCACAGGGAAGATATGGCTACACCTTC
size: -; V: TRBV4-1; D: TRBD1; J: TRBJ1-5; length: 16; CDR3: CASSQQGQGGNQPQHF; DNA: TGCGCCAGCAGCCAACAGGGACAGGGTGGCAATCAGCCCCAGCATTTT
size: once; V: TRBV4-3; D: TRBD2; J: TRBJ2-5; length: 15; CDR3: CASSQDTSGGETQYF; DNA: TGCGCCAGCAGCCAAGATACTAGCGGGGGTGAGACCCAGTACTTC
size: few; V: TRBV2; D: -; J: TRBJ1-5; length: 14; CDR3: CASSVQGGNQPQHF; DNA: TGTGCCAGCAGTGTTCAGGGAGGGAATCAGCCCCAGCATTTT
size: -; V: TRBV29-1; D: -; J: TRBJ2-2; length: 13; CDR3: CSVDWQNTGELFF; DNA: TGCAGCGTTGATTGGCAAAACACCGGGGAGCTGTTTTTT
size: -; V: TRBV28; D: TRBD1; J: TRBJ2-7; length: 15; CDR3: CASRPPGTGIYEQYF; DNA: TGTGCCAGCAGACCACCCGGGACAGGGATCTACGAGCAGTACTTC
size: -; V: TRBV11-3; D: TRBD1; J: TRBJ1-2; length: 15; CDR3: CASSFGQGLAYGYTF; DNA: TGTGCCAGCAGCTTTGGACAGGGACTAGCCTATGGCTACACCTTC
size: -; V: TRBV19; D: -; J: TRBJ1-1; length: 12; CDR3: CASSIIGVGAFF; DNA: TGTGCCAGTAGTATTATAGGGGTTGGAGCTTTCTTT
size: -; V: TRBV6-4; D: -; J: TRBJ1-6; length: 14; CDR3: CASSAREGDSPLHF; DNA: TGTGCCAGCAGTGCGCGGGAGGGCGATTCACCCCTCCACTTT
size: -; V: TRBV11-3; D: -; J: TRBJ2-1; length: 12; CDR3: CASSRELNEQFF; DNA: TGTGCCAGCAGCCGTGAACTAAATGAGCAGTTCTTC
size: -; V: TRBV28; D: -; J: TRBJ2-2; length: 15; CDR3: CASSLPGLNTGELFF; DNA: TGTGCCAGCAGTTTACCGGGTTTAAACACCGGGGAGCTGTTTTTT
size: -; V: TRBV18; D: TRBD1; J: TRBJ2-7; length: 15; CDR3: CASSLTGESSYEQYF; DNA: TGTGCCAGCTCACTGACAGGGGAAAGCTCCTACGAGCAGTACTTC
size: -; V: TRBV2; D: TRBD2; J: TRBJ2-7; length: 15; CDR3: CASSEGLAGAYEQYF; DNA: TGTGCCAGCAGTGAAGGTCTAGCGGGAGCCTACGAGCAGTACTTC
size: -; V: TRBV6-5; D: TRBD2; J: TRBJ2-1; length: 15; CDR3: CASGRWTSGSNEQFF; DNA: TGTGCCAGCGGCAGGTGGACTAGCGGGAGCAATGAGCAGTTCTTC
size: -; V: TRBV5-6; D: -; J: TRBJ1-1; length: 12; CDR3: CASSSPPGGAFF; DNA: TGTGCCAGCAGCTCCCCCCCGGGGGGAGCTTTCTTT
size: -; V: TRBV7-2; D: TRBD2; J: TRBJ2-3; length: 18; CDR3: CASSSRLAGGKLTDTQYF; DNA: TGTGCCAGCAGCTCACGACTAGCGGGAGGGAAACTCACAGATACGCAGTATTTT
size: -; V: TRBV7-9; D: -; J: TRBJ2-7; length: 15; CDR3: CASSHPEATSYEQYF; DNA: TGTGCCAGCAGCCACCCGGAGGCCACCAGCTACGAGCAGTACTTC
size: -; V: TRBV18; D: TRBD1; J: TRBJ2-1; length: 13; CDR3: CASSRGQENEQFF; DNA: TGTGCCAGCTCCCGTGGACAGGAAAATGAGCAGTTCTTC
size: few; V: TRBV30; D: -; J: TRBJ2-2; length: 16; CDR3: CAWTRGSQGSAGELFF; DNA: TGTGCCTGGACCCGGGGTAGCCAGGGGTCGGCCGGGGAGCTGTTTTTT
size: -; V: TRBV6-4; D: TRBD1; J: TRBJ2-1; length: 16; CDR3: CASSDSSGQGAYEQFF; DNA: TGTGCCAGCAGTGACTCTTCTGGACAGGGGGCTTATGAGCAGTTCTTC
size: -; V: TRBV14; D: -; J: TRBJ1-1; length: 12; CDR3: CASSYRRTGAFF; DNA: TGTGCCAGCAGCTACCGGCGGACGGGGGCTTTCTTT